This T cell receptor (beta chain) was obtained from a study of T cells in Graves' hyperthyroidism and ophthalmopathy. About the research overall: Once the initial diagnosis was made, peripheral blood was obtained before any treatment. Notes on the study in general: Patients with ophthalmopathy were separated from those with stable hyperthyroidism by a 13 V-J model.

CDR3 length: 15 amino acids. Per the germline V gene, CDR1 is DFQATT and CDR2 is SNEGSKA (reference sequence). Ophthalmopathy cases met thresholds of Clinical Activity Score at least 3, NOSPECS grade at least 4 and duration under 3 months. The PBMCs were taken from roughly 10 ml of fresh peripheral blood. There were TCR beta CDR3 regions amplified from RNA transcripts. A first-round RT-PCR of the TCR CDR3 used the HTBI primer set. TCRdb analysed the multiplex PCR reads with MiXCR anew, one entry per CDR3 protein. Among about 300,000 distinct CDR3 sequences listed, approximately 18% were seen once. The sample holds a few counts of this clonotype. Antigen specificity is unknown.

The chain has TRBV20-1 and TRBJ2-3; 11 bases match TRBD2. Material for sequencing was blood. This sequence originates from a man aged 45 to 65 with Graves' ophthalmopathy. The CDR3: CSSPVLAGVGDTQYF. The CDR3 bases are TGCAGCAGCCCGGTACTAGCGGGAGTCGGCGATACGCAGTATTTT.